This TCR beta chain is from a study of OX40 agonist ivuxolimab in advanced cancers. CDR3 length: 16 residues. Between the trimmed V and J ends, which lost 6 bases and 2 bases, there was a span of 18 bases. Germline V gene sequence: CDR1 MNHEY, CDR2 SMNVEV (reference sequence). Sequencing used immunoSEQ multiplex PCR; TCRdb keeps in-frame clones, though not all of them. The profile shows about 15,000 clones, roughly 90% of them singletons. The sequencing here drew on CD4+ or CD8+ T cells sorted from blood, taken in a trial of the OX40 agonist ivuxolimab. This clonotype was sampled from an adult with an advanced solid tumor such as melanoma, head and neck, liver or kidney cancer. This chain joins TRBV27 and TRBJ2-3; weak D call: TRBD1 (6 bases). As DNA, the CDR3 is TGTGCCAGCAGCAGCCAGAACAGGGATCCCACAGATACGCAGTATTTT. Protein sequence: CASSSQNRDPTDTQYF.